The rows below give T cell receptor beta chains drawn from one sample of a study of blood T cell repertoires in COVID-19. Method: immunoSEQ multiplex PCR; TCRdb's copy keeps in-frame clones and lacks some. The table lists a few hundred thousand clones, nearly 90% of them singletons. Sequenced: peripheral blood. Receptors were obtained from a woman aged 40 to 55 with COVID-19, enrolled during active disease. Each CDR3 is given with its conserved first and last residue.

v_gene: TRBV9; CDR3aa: CASSAGTVTYGYTF
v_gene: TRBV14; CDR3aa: CASSRILPPGVETQYF
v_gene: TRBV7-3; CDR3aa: CASSNPPADYGYTF
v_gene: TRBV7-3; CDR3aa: CASSPNPDRGPQGPQHF
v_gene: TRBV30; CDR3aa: CAWSEGGWQPQHF
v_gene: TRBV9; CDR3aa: CASSPGVPWGGYTF
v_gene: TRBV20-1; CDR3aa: CSASQGNNQPQHF
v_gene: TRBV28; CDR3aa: CASSSRGTQYF
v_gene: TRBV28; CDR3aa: CASSFRGRSQPQHF
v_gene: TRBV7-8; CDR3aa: CASSLVSLKQGTNTEAFF
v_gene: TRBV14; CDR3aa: CASSQRGGRDRNEQFF
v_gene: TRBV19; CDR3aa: CASRAVSNQPQHF
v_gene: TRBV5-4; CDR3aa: CASSLDRGRFHEQYF
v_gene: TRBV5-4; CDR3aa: CASSFERQGGNTIYF
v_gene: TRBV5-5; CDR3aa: CASSLRQGDNEKLFF
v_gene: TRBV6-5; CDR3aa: CASRRQENYGYTF
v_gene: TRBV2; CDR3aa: CASSERSLNTEAFF
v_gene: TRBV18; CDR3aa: CASSLDRINTGELFF
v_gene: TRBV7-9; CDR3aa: CASSRLVSYNEQFF
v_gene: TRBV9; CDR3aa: CASSATLARETQYF
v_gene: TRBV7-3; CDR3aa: CASSVLAGGPDTQYF
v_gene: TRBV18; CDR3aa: CASSPQRNTGELFF
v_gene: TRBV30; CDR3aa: CAWSRGGQGSPGYTF
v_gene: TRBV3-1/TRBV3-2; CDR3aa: CASTRTGGTDTQYF
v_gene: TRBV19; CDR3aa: CASSISGNNYEQYF
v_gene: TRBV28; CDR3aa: CASSLGQGMIKEQFF
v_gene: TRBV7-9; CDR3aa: CASSLGKGFGNTEAFF
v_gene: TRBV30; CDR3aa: CAWREGTINTEAFF
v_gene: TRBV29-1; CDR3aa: CSVDRGRDEQFF
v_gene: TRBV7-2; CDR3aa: CASSILTRRGEQYF
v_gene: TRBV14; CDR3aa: CASSPGQTLYYGYTF
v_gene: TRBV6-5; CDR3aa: CASSYELRQETQYF
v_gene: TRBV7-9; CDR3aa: CASSLSRVYGYTF
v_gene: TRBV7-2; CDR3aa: CASSLVVRVAGNTIYF
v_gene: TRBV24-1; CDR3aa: CATMSSGGTDTQYF
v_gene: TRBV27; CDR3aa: CASSLSPGGNTGELFF
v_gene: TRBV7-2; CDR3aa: CASSAASNTEAFF
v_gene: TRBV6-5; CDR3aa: CASSTPTGNNEQFF
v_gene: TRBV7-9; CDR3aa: CASSFTPQGAGANVLTF
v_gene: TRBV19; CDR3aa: CASSAQGGGNEQFF
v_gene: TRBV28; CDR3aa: CASGPGGPYEQYF
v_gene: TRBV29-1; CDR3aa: CSVETSGTGEGEQYF
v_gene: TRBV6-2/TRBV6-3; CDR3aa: CASSPAGTGANVLTF
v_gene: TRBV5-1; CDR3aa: CASSSGTSYEQYF
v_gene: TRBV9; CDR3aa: CASTRNDGGAGSPLHF
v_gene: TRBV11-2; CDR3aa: CASNPPAAHTEAFF
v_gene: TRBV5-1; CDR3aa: CASSLVQVQGANVLTF
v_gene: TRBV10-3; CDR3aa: CAIRDSLNEKLFF
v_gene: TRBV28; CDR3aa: CASSRWDRETQETQYF
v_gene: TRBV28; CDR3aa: CASRREAGAGGELFF
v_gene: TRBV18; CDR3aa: CASSPGAVANTGELFF
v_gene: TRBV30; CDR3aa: CAWSVGGGAEAFF
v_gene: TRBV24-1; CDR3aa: CATSGTGDEKLFF